These T cell receptor beta chains were read from a single sample in a study of vaccination effects on CD4 cells after COVID-19. What these receptors recognize is not known. Assay used: immunoSEQ multiplex PCR; TCRdb lists only in-frame clones, some missing. The sample includes around 35,000 clones, 55% to 80% of them seen just once. Sample: CD4+ T cells from PBMCs cultured without peptide, taken before COVID-19 vaccination. These receptor sequences come from a human donor who received a COVID-19 vaccine. Each CDR3 is given with its conserved first and last residue. A D gene is named only where the DNA matches it firmly. Expanded clones are given a class, and other clones once, few, many or no size at all.

v_call,j_call,d_call,clone_size,cdr3_length,cdr3_nt,cdr3_aa
TRBV5-1,TRBJ1-4,TRBD1,.,15,TGCGCCAGCAGCTTGGGCACAGGGGGCAGTGAAAAACTGTTTTTT,CASSLGTGGSEKLFF
TRBV5-6,TRBJ1-3,.,.,16,TGTGCCAGCAGCCCGACTATTGGGCACTCTGGAAACACCATATATTTT,CASSPTIGHSGNTIYF
TRBV18,TRBJ2-4,TRBD2,.,16,TGTGCCAGCTCACCACCGACGGGGGGAGTCAAAAACATTCAGTACTTC,CASSPPTGGVKNIQYF
TRBV6-5,TRBJ2-2,TRBD1,.,16,TGTGCCAGCAGTTCTCTTGGGACAGGGAACACCGGGGAGCTGTTTTTT,CASSSLGTGNTGELFF
TRBV12-3/TRBV12-4,TRBJ2-7,.,.,13,TGTGCCAGCGCCTCGGGGGGCGCCTACGAGCAGTACTTC,CASASGGAYEQYF
TRBV5-1,TRBJ2-3,TRBD1,.,15,TGCGCCAGCAGACCGGGACAGGTGAACACAGATACGCAGTATTTT,CASRPGQVNTDTQYF
TRBV18,TRBJ1-1,.,.,12,TGTGCCAGCTCTACGAGGGGAATGGAAGCTTTCTTT,CASSTRGMEAFF
TRBV7-9,TRBJ2-1,.,.,12,TGTGCCAGCAGCTTAGATAGCAACGAGCAGTTCTTC,CASSLDSNEQFF
TRBV4-1,TRBJ2-2,TRBD2,.,15,TGCGCCAGCAGCCAAGCGGGAGGTTGGACCGGGGAGCTGTTTTTT,CASSQAGGWTGELFF
TRBV19,TRBJ1-6,.,.,12,TGTGCCAGTAGGGAGGGGATTTCACCCCTCCACTTT,CASREGISPLHF
TRBV19,TRBJ2-3,.,few,13,TGTGCCAGTAGTATCCAGGGTTCAGATACGCAGTATTTT,CASSIQGSDTQYF
TRBV24-1,TRBJ2-2,.,once,12,TGTGCCACCAACCAGAACACCGGGGAGCTGTTTTTT,CATNQNTGELFF
TRBV15,TRBJ2-3,TRBD2,.,19,TGTGCCACCAGCAGAGATCGTGTACTAGCGAGATCTAGCACAGATACGCAGTATTTT,CATSRDRVLARSSTDTQYF
TRBV5-1,TRBJ1-1,.,.,15,TGCGCCAGCAGCCGAACGGGGCTCATGAACACTGAAGCTTTCTTT,CASSRTGLMNTEAFF
TRBV10-1,TRBJ1-2,.,few,13,TGCGCCAGCAGTGCGGGGGTCGACTATGGCTACACCTTC,CASSAGVDYGYTF
TRBV4-1,TRBJ2-3,.,.,14,TGCGCCAGCAGCCAAGATCGGGGTACAGATACGCAGTATTTT,CASSQDRGTDTQYF
TRBV12-3/TRBV12-4,TRBJ1-6,.,.,13,TGTGCCAGCAGTCGGGGGACAAGATCACCCCTCCACTTT,CASSRGTRSPLHF
TRBV7-6,TRBJ2-3,TRBD2,once,16,TGTGCCAGCAGCTTTCGCGGGAGGATCGGCACAGATACGCAGTATTTT,CASSFRGRIGTDTQYF
TRBV14,TRBJ1-1,.,.,16,TGTGCCAGCAGCCAAGATTTCGGAACCTGGAACACTGAAGCTTTCTTT,CASSQDFGTWNTEAFF
TRBV6-4,TRBJ2-7,TRBD2,.,18,TGTGCCAGCAGGGAACCAATAACTACTAGCGGGCCCTCCTACGAGCAGTACTTC,CASREPITTSGPSYEQYF
TRBV10-3,TRBJ2-3,TRBD2,.,16,TGTGCCATCAGTGAGTCGAGGGGGACTAGCAGCGATACGCAGTATTTT,CAISESRGTSSDTQYF
TRBV6-6,TRBJ1-5,.,.,15,TGTGCCAGCGCTTATGGGGTCCGGAGCAATCAGCCCCAGCATTTT,CASAYGVRSNQPQHF
TRBV5-1,TRBJ2-3,.,.,14,TGCGCCAGCAGCTTTGGTGCTAGCACAGATACGCAGTATTTT,CASSFGASTDTQYF
TRBV14,TRBJ1-5,.,.,13,TGTGCCAGCAGCCATACCGGGCTTCAGCCCCAGCATTTT,CASSHTGLQPQHF